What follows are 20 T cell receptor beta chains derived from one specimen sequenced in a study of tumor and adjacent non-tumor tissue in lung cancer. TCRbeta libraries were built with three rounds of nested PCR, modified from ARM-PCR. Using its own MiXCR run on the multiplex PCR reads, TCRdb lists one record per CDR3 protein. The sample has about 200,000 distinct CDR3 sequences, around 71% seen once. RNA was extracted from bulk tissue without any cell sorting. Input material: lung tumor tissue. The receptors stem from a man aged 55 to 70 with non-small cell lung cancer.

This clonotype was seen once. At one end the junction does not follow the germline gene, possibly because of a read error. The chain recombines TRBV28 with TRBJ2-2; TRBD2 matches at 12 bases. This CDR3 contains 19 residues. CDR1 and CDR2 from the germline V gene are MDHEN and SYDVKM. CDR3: CVSSLWRELAGGNTGELFF. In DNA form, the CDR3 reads TGTGTCAGCAGTTTATGGAGGGAACTAGCGGGAGGGAACACCGGGGAGCTGTTTTTT.

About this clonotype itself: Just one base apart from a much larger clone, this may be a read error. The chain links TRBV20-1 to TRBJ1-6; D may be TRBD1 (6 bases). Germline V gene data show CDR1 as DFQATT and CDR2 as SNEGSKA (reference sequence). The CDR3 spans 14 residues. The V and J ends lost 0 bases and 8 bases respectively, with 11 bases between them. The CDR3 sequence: CSARDLRTDSPLHF. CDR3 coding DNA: TGCAGTGCTAGAGATCTGAGGACAGATTCACCCCTCCACTTT.

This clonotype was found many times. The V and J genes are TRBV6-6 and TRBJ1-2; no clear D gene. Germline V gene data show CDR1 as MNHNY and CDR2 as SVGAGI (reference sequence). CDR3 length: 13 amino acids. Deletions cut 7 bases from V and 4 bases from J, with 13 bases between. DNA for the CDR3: TGTGCCAGCACCGAAGCGGGGTCCTATGGCTACACCTTC. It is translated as CASTEAGSYGYTF.

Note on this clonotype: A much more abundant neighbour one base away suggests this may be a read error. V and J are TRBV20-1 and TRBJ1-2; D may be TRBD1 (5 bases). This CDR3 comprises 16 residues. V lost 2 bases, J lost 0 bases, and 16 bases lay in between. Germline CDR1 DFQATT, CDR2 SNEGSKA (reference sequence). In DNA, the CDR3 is TGCAGTGCTAGATCTGAAAAGGGGAAGGCTAACTATGGCTACACCTTC. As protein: CSARSEKGKANYGYTF.

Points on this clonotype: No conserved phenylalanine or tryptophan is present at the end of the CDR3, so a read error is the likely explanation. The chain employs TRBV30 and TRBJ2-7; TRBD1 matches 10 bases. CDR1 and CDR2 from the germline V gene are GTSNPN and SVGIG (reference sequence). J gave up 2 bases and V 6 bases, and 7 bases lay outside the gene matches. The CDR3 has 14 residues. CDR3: CACKNGQGAYEQYL. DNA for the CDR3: TGTGCCTGCAAAAACGGACAGGGGGCCTACGAGCAGTACTTA.

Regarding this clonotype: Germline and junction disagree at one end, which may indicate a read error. The CDR3 DNA reads as TGCAGTGCTATGACGCTAAACTCCTACGAGCAGTGCTTC. Protein sequence: CSAMTLNSYEQCF. V is TRBV20-1 and J is TRBJ2-7; D not resolved. The CDR3 covers 13 residues. The germline V gene has CDR1 DFQATT and CDR2 SNEGSKA (reference sequence).

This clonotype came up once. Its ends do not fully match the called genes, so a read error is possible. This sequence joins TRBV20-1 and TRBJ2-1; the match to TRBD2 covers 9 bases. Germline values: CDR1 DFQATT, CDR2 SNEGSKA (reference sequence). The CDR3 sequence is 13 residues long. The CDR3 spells CSARTSGVNVQFF. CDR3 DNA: TGCAGTGCTAGGACTAGCGGTGTCAATGTGCAGTTCTTC.

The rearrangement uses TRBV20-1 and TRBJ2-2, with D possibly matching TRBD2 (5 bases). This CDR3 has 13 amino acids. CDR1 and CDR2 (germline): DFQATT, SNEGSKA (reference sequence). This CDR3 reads CNTLAGNTGELFF. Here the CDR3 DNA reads TGCAATACCCTGGCGGGGAACACCGGGGAGCTGTTTTTT.

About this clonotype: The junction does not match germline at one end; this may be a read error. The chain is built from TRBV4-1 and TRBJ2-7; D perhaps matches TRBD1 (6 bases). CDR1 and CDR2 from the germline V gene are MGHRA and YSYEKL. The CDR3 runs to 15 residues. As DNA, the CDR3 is TGCGCCACCAGCCAAGATAACAGGGAAGGCTACGAGCAGTACTTC. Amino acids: CATSQDNREGYEQYF.

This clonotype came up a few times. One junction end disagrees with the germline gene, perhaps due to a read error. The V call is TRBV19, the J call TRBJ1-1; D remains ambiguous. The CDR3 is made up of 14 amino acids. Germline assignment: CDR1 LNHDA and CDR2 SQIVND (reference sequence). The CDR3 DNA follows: TGTGCCAGTAGTATCTCCGTGACCCCAAATGAAGCTTTCTTC. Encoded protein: CASSISVTPNEAFF.

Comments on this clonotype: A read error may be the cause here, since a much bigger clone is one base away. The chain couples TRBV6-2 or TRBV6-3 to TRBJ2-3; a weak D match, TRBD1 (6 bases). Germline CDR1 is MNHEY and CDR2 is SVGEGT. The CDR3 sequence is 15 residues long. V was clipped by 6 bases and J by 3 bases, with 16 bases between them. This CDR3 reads CASRAQGYKTDTQYF. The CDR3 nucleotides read TGTGCCAGCAGAGCACAGGGATACAAGACAGATACGCAGTATTTT.

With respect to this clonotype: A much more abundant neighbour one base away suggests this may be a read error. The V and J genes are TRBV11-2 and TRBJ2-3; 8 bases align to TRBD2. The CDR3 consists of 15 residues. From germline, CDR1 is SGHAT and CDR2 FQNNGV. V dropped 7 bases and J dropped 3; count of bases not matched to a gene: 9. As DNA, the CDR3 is TGTGCCAGCATCCCATGGGCGGGGGGAACAGATACGCAGTATTTT. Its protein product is CASIPWAGGTDTQYF.

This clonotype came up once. The CDR3 is CSAIEPGTRGKLFF. CDR3 DNA sequence: TGCAGTGCTATAGAGCCGGGGACGCGGGGGAAACTGTTTTTT. V gene TRBV20-1 combines with J gene TRBJ1-4; D possibly corresponds to TRBD1 (5 bases). The CDR3 spans 14 residues. V lost 4 bases to trimming and J lost 11 bases, with 20 bases between them. Germline V gene sequence: CDR1 DFQATT, CDR2 SNEGSKA (reference sequence).

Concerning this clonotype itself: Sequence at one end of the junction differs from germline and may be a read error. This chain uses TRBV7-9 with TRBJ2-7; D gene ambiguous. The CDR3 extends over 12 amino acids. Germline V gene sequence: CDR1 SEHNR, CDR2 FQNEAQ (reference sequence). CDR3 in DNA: TGTGCCAGCAACTTACGCTCCTACGAGCAGTACTTT. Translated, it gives CASNLRSYEQYF.

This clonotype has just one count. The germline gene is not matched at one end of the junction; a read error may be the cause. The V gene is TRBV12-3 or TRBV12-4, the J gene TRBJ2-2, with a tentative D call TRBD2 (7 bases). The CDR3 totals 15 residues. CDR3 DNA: TGTGCCAGTAGTTCCCGGGGGGCGGGCACCGGGGAGCTGTTTTTT. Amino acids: CASSSRGAGTGELFF.

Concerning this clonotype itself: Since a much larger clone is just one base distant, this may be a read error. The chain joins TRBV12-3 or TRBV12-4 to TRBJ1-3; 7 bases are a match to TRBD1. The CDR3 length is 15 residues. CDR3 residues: CANSLTGVRRNTIYF. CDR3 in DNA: TGTGCCAACAGTTTAACAGGGGTCAGAAGAAACACCATATATTTT.

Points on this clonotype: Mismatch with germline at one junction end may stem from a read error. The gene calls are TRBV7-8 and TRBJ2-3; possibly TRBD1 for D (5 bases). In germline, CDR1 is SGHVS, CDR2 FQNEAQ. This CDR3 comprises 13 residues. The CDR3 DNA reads TGTACCAGCAGCTCCAGGGTATCGAATACGCAGTATTTT. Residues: CTSSSRVSNTQYF. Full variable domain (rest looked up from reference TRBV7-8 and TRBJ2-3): GAGVSQSPRYKVAKRGQDVALRCDPISGHVSLFWYQQALGQGPEFLTYFQNEAQLDKSGLPSDRFFAERPEGSVSTLKIQRTQQEDSAVYLCTSSSRVSNTQYFGPGTRLTVL.

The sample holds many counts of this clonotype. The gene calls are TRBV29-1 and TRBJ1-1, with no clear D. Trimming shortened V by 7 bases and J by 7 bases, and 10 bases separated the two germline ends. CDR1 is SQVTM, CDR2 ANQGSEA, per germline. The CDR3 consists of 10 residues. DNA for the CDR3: TGCAGCGGCAGCGAGAGTGAAGCTTTCTTT. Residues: CSGSESEAFF. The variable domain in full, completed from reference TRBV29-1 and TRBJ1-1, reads SAVISQKPSRDICQRGTSLTIQCQVDSQVTMMFWYRQQPGQSLTLIATANQGSEATYESGFVIDKFPISRPNLTFSTLTVSNMSPEDSSIYLCSGSESEAFFGQGTRLTVV.

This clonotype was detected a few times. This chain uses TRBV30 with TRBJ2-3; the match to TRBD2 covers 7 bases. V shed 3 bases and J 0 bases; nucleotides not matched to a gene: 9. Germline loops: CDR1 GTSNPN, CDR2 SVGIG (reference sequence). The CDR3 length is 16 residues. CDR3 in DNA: TGTGCCTGGAGGCGAGCTAGCGGTTTGAGCACAGATACGCAGTATTTT. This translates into CAWRRASGLSTDTQYF.

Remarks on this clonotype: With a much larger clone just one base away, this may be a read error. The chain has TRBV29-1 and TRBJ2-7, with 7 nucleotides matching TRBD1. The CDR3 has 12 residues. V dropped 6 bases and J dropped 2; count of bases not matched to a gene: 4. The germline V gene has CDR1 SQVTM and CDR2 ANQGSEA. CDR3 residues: CSVGQCAYEQYF. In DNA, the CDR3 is TGCAGCGTGGGACAGTGCGCCTACGAGCAGTACTTC.